This paragraph reports one T cell receptor beta chain. The data stem from a study of blood T cell repertoires in COVID-19. Trimming removed 1 base from V and 3 bases from J, with 13 bases in between. Germline CDR1 reads SGHTA; CDR2 reads FQGNSA. This CDR3 comprises 15 residues. Clones were sequenced by immunoSEQ multiplex PCR, and TCRdb holds only the in-frame ones, with some missing. The sample carries under 300,000 clones, roughly 90% recorded once. What was sequenced was PBMCs or T cells enriched from blood (not recorded which). The origin of this receptor is a woman in her twenties or thirties who had recovered from COVID-19. The chain employs TRBV7-2 and TRBJ2-7; D might be TRBD2 (5 bases). The CDR3 region has the DNA TGTGCCAGCAGCTTAGTGGCAGCTGGGAGCTACGAGCAGTACTTC. Its translation is CASSLVAAGSYEQYF.